This T cell receptor (beta chain) emerged from a study of T cell responses to AZD1222 COVID-19 vaccine. Study-level findings and limits: Baseline testing showed seropositivity in only 5 or 6 AZD1222 recipients. It should be noted that donors were predominantly white British and more often female, and clonal diversity was possibly underestimated. Researchers report vaccine-associated CD4 TCRs spanning spike, with dominance at 160-218 and 743-854.

Assay: immunoSEQ multiplex PCR; the TCRdb copy retains only in-frame clones and omits some. The profile shows about 140,000 clones, approximately 85% of them singletons. The CDR3 runs to 16 residues. V was shortened by 4 bases and J by 3 bases, with 17 bases between the two germline ends. Germline assignment: CDR1 SGHNT and CDR2 YYREEE (reference sequence). Concerning this clone: Its antigen is not identified.

The source of this sequence is an adult in good health. The chain combines TRBV5-4 with TRBJ1-3; D is unclear. Sequenced material: peripheral blood, taken on day 0 of AZD1222 vaccination. The CDR3 region has the DNA TGTGCCAGCAGCCCGCCCCCTGGGAGGGATGGAAACACCATATATTTT. Protein sequence: CASSPPPGRDGNTIYF.